This T cell receptor (beta chain) was observed in a study of cytomegalovirus exposure and HLA in healthy donors. Study-level findings and limits: Researchers reportedly found TCR beta sequences accurately predicted most subjects' HLA-A and HLA-B alleles.

The CDR3 is 13 amino acids. Germline lookup yields CDR1 GTSNPN and CDR2 SVGIG (reference sequence). Unmatched junction bases numbered 3, after V lost 1 base and J lost 5 bases. Primers: 60 Vbeta forward and 13 Jbeta reverse. Here immunoSEQ multiplex PCR was the method, and the copy in TCRdb shows in-frame clones only, minus some. The data show approximately 140,000 clones, and the top ten clones hold around 2.2%. Worth noting for this clone: Its antigen is currently unknown.

At sampling all donors were nominally healthy, likely with unrecorded immune exposures. The V gene is TRBV30, the J gene TRBJ2-5, with TRBD2 matching 8 bases. The source of this sequence is a woman in her late teens or twenties in good health and CMV-seronegative. The sample consisted of PBMCs. As DNA, the CDR3 is TGTGCCTGGAGTGGTCCGGGAGGGGAGACCCAGTACTTC. Its protein is CAWSGPGGETQYF.